The source of this T cell receptor (beta chain) is a study of radiation and T cells in renal cell carcinoma. Study details: Nephrectomy followed 15 Gy stereotactic body radiation by 4 weeks.

As to this clone: Its antigen remains unidentified.

Profiled with immunoSEQ multiplex PCR; TCRdb holds only in-frame clones, not every one. This table has 150,000 to 160,000 clones, around 90% appearing once. Described time point: blood 2 weeks post-SBRT. Treatment specified: 15 Gy SBRT to primary tumor, nephrectomy 4 weeks later. The patient's renal cell carcinoma had clear cell pathology. Regarding the study as a whole: Without pretreatment biopsies, baseline tumor clonotype presence was undetermined. In blood, top tumor clones expanded by 2 weeks, shrinking by 4.

This receptor was identified in a woman in her forties or fifties with renal cell carcinoma. This sample comprised blood, obtained from a patient whose treatment included radiotherapy and nephrectomy.

The CDR3 DNA is TGTGCCAGCAGCGTAGCTCCGGCTGGCGGTCAAGCCGCCGGGGAGCTGTTTTTT. Translated, it gives CASSVAPAGGQAAGELFF. The V gene is TRBV9, the J gene TRBJ2-2; D call uncertain. This CDR3 is built from 18 residues. Germline values: CDR1 SGDLS, CDR2 YYNGEE. Between the trimmed V and J ends, which lost 0 bases and 6 bases, there was a span of 21 bases.